One and the same sample provided the 9 T cell receptor beta chains below, sequenced in a study of blood T cell repertoires in COVID-19. Produced via immunoSEQ multiplex PCR; TCRdb's table is partial and in-frame only. The profile shows approximately 400,000 clones, 88% of them singletons. Input material: PBMCs or T cells enriched from blood (not recorded which). These receptors all come from a woman aged 18 to 35 who had recovered from COVID-19.

This sequence joins TRBV7-9 and TRBJ1-6, with D maybe TRBD1 (6 bases). Trimming removed 5 bases at V and 8 bases at J, with 13 bases between. Germline lookup yields CDR1 SEHNR and CDR2 FQNEAQ (reference sequence). The CDR3 contains 14 residues. The CDR3 loop reads CASSRDKIDSPLHF. The CDR3 coding sequence is TGTGCCAGCAGCCGGGACAAGATCGATTCACCCCTCCACTTT.

This chain links TRBV7-2 with TRBJ2-1, with TRBD1 as a possible D gene (5 bases). The germline V gene has CDR1 SGHTA and CDR2 FQGNSA. The CDR3 has 13 residues. Deletions cut 8 bases from V and 7 bases from J, with 15 bases between. The CDR3: CASAKRGGNEQFF. In nucleotides, the CDR3 is TGTGCCAGCGCAAAAAGGGGTGGGAATGAGCAGTTCTTC.

The chain uses TRBV30 and TRBJ2-3; TRBD1 aligns across 10 bases. CDR1 and CDR2 from the germline V gene are GTSNPN and SVGIG (reference sequence). With V trimmed by 2 bases and J by 6 bases, 5 bases remained unmatched. The CDR3 covers 14 residues. In nucleotides, the CDR3 is TGTGCCTGGAGTCTCGGACAGGGGGTGGATACGCAGTATTTT. This sequence encodes CAWSLGQGVDTQYF.

The chain joins TRBV3-1 (or the pseudogene TRBV3-2) to TRBJ2-3, with TRBD2 matching 10 bases. After removal of 0 bases from V and 5 bases from J, the junction contained 5 bases not matched to a gene. Germline CDR1 is LGHDT and CDR2 is YNNKEL (reference sequence). The CDR3 is 16 residues long. The CDR3 spells CASSQDLAGGLDTQYF. CDR3 in DNA: TGTGCCAGCAGCCAAGATTTAGCGGGGGGCCTAGATACGCAGTATTTT.

The V call is TRBV6-5, the J call TRBJ1-5; no clear D. There are 14 residues in the CDR3. Germline loops: CDR1 MNHEY, CDR2 SVGAGI. Trimming removed 5 bases from V and 9 bases from J, with 17 bases in between. The CDR3 DNA reads as TGTGCCAGCAGTCCGGCCGGCCAAGGGAGGCCCCAGCATTTT. Its translation is CASSPAGQGRPQHF.

V is TRBV3-1 (or the pseudogene TRBV3-2) and J is TRBJ2-2, with D perhaps matching TRBD2 (6 bases). Trimming took off 4 bases at V and 1 base at J, with 7 bases between the two ends. The CDR3 length is 14 residues. The germline CDR1 and CDR2 sequences are LGHDT and YNNKEL (reference sequence). As DNA, the CDR3 is TGTGCCAGCAGCCGGGGGGAGAACACCGGGGAGCTGTTTTTT. Residues: CASSRGENTGELFF.

The gene calls are TRBV21-1 and TRBJ1-4; the table's TRBD1 call for D was not verified on the DNA. TRBV21-1 represents a pseudogene. CDR3 size: 15 residues. The CDR3 DNA reads TGTGCCAGCAGCAAAGCGCTAACAGGGTGTGAAAAACTGTTTTTT. Protein product: CASSKALTGCEKLFF.

The genes are TRBV18 and TRBJ2-2, with 8 bases identical to TRBD1. There are 14 residues in the CDR3. J lost 6 bases, V lost 6 bases, and 6 bases had no gene match. The germline CDR1 and CDR2 sequences are KGHSH and LQKENI. As DNA, the CDR3 is TGTGCCAGCTCGTGGACAGGGATCGCCGGGGAGCTGTTTTTT. Translated, it gives CASSWTGIAGELFF.

V and J are TRBV6-5 and TRBJ2-7; a weak D match, TRBD1 (5 bases). V was pared by 2 bases and J by 5 bases, with 16 bases between. CDR3 size: 15 residues. Germline-derived CDR1 and CDR2 are MNHEY and SVGAGI. CDR3 nucleotides: TGTGCCAGCAGTTACGGGGCTTATGGCAGCGACGAGCAGTACTTC. Its protein product is CASSYGAYGSDEQYF.